Listed below are T cell receptor beta chains from one sample, sequenced in a study of shared clonotypes between healthy human individuals. Profiled with immunoSEQ multiplex PCR; TCRdb holds only in-frame clones, not every one. This sample has about 2 million clones, with roughly 94% found just once. The sequencing input was naive CD8+ T cells sorted from blood. Receptors were obtained from a man aged 18 to 35 in good health. Each CDR3 is given with its conserved first and last residue. D genes are given only for firm matches. Not all rows give a size; the values are once, few, many and, for expanded clones, a class.

v_gene: TRBV13
abundance: -
d_gene: -
j_gene: TRBJ1-1
CDR3aa: CASSLTGEAFF
CDR3nt: TGTGCCAGCAGCCTTACAGGGGAAGCTTTCTTT

v_gene: TRBV30
abundance: once
d_gene: TRBD1
j_gene: TRBJ2-5
CDR3aa: CAWSSPDRGGGETQYF
CDR3nt: TGTGCCTGGAGTAGCCCCGACAGGGGGGGAGGAGAGACCCAGTACTTC

v_gene: TRBV5-1
abundance: -
d_gene: TRBD2
j_gene: TRBJ2-3
CDR3aa: CASEPGLAGPDTQYF
CDR3nt: TGCGCCAGTGAACCGGGACTAGCGGGACCAGATACGCAGTATTTT

v_gene: TRBV25-1
abundance: -
d_gene: -
j_gene: TRBJ2-5
CDR3aa: CASSGSGETQYF
CDR3nt: TGTGCCAGCAGTGGGTCAGGGGAGACCCAGTACTTC

v_gene: TRBV4-1
abundance: -
d_gene: -
j_gene: TRBJ1-3
CDR3aa: CASSQVQVSGNTIYF
CDR3nt: TGCGCCAGCAGCCAAGTTCAGGTATCCGGAAACACCATATATTTT

v_gene: TRBV6-6
abundance: -
d_gene: TRBD1
j_gene: TRBJ2-7
CDR3aa: CASIPYRGHYEQYF
CDR3nt: TGTGCCAGCATCCCGTACAGGGGGCACTACGAGCAGTACTTC

v_gene: TRBV4-1
abundance: -
d_gene: -
j_gene: TRBJ2-6
CDR3aa: CASSTHVSGANVLTF
CDR3nt: TGCGCCAGCAGCACCCACGTTAGTGGGGCCAACGTCCTGACTTTC

v_gene: TRBV6-5
abundance: -
d_gene: -
j_gene: TRBJ1-1
CDR3aa: CASSSNSKNEAFF
CDR3nt: TGTGCCAGCAGTAGTAACTCAAAGAATGAAGCTTTCTTT

v_gene: TRBV14
abundance: -
d_gene: TRBD1
j_gene: TRBJ2-7
CDR3aa: CASSRGTGYEQYF
CDR3nt: TGTGCCAGCAGCAGAGGGACAGGCTACGAGCAGTACTTC

v_gene: TRBV7-2
abundance: -
d_gene: -
j_gene: TRBJ2-7
CDR3aa: CASSLDLTPYEQYF
CDR3nt: TGTGCCAGCAGCCTAGATCTTACACCCTACGAGCAGTACTTC

v_gene: TRBV2
abundance: -
d_gene: -
j_gene: TRBJ1-5
CDR3aa: CASRENRGSNQPQHF
CDR3nt: TGTGCCAGCAGGGAAAACAGAGGTAGCAATCAGCCCCAGCATTTT

v_gene: TRBV28
abundance: -
d_gene: -
j_gene: TRBJ2-2
CDR3aa: CASSLTDANTGELFF
CDR3nt: TGTGCCAGCAGTTTGACGGACGCGAACACCGGGGAGCTGTTTTTT

v_gene: TRBV5-1
abundance: -
d_gene: -
j_gene: TRBJ2-2
CDR3aa: CASRAGAQDTGELFF
CDR3nt: TGCGCCAGCCGGGCGGGGGCGCAGGACACCGGGGAGCTGTTTTTT

v_gene: TRBV5-6
abundance: -
d_gene: -
j_gene: TRBJ2-7
CDR3aa: CASSADTPIEQYF
CDR3nt: TGTGCCAGCAGCGCGGACACCCCTATAGAGCAGTACTTC

v_gene: TRBV5-6
abundance: -
d_gene: -
j_gene: TRBJ1-4
CDR3aa: CASSLDGNEKLFF
CDR3nt: TGTGCCAGCAGCTTGGACGGAAATGAAAAACTGTTTTTT

v_gene: TRBV6-5
abundance: -
d_gene: -
j_gene: TRBJ2-1
CDR3aa: CASSYMASSYNEQFF
CDR3nt: TGTGCCAGCAGTTATATGGCCAGCTCCTACAATGAGCAGTTCTTC

v_gene: TRBV28
abundance: -
d_gene: -
j_gene: TRBJ1-2
CDR3aa: CASSGLTLGYGYTF
CDR3nt: TGTGCCAGCAGTGGACTGACATTAGGCTATGGCTACACCTTC

v_gene: TRBV28
abundance: -
d_gene: -
j_gene: TRBJ2-7
CDR3aa: CASSVDITYEQYF
CDR3nt: TGTGCCAGCAGCGTGGACATAACCTACGAGCAGTACTTC

v_gene: TRBV29-1
abundance: -
d_gene: -
j_gene: TRBJ2-6
CDR3aa: CSAHTVSAGANVLTF
CDR3nt: TGCAGCGCCCACACGGTGAGTGCTGGGGCCAACGTCCTGACTTTC

v_gene: TRBV7-9
abundance: -
d_gene: -
j_gene: TRBJ2-1
CDR3aa: CASSLVGDYNEQFF
CDR3nt: TGTGCCAGCAGCTTAGTAGGGGACTACAATGAGCAGTTCTTC

v_gene: TRBV9
abundance: -
d_gene: -
j_gene: TRBJ2-5
CDR3aa: CASSVAWGETQYF
CDR3nt: TGTGCCAGCAGCGTAGCGTGGGGAGAGACCCAGTACTTC

v_gene: TRBV7-9
abundance: -
d_gene: -
j_gene: TRBJ2-7
CDR3aa: CASSLGQGGAPYEQYF
CDR3nt: TGTGCCAGCAGCTTAGGGCAGGGGGGAGCCCCCTACGAGCAGTACTTC

v_gene: TRBV7-9
abundance: -
d_gene: -
j_gene: TRBJ2-1
CDR3aa: CASSLGHNEQFF
CDR3nt: TGTGCCAGCAGCTTGGGCCACAATGAGCAGTTCTTC

v_gene: TRBV4-1
abundance: -
d_gene: -
j_gene: TRBJ2-7
CDR3aa: CASSQEGQATYEQYF
CDR3nt: TGCGCCAGCAGCCAAGAAGGGCAGGCCACCTACGAGCAGTACTTC